Below are 28 T cell receptor beta chains sequenced from a single sample in a study of blood T cell repertoires in COVID-19. Measured with immunoSEQ multiplex PCR; TCRdb has only the in-frame clones, and not every one. The sample carries around 300,000 clones, approximately 86% recorded once. Material for sequencing was peripheral blood. The receptors derive from a woman in her sixties or seventies with COVID-19, enrolled during active disease.

V and J are TRBV18 and TRBJ2-7; 10 nucleotides line up with TRBD1. V shed 1 base, J shed 7 bases, and the junction held 4 bases outside the gene matches. The CDR3 spans 14 residues. The germline V gene encodes CDR1 KGHSH and CDR2 LQKENI. The CDR3 spells CASSPQDRGIEQYF. CDR3 sequence (DNA): TGTGCCAGCTCACCACAGGACAGGGGGATTGAGCAGTACTTC.

This chain joins TRBV12-5 and TRBJ1-6; D call uncertain. This CDR3 contains 16 residues. V gave up 0 bases and J gave up 7 bases, with 13 bases separating them. The germline V gene has CDR1 LGHNT and CDR2 FRNRAP. Here the CDR3 reads CASGLVREGRNSPLHF. The CDR3 region has the DNA TGTGCTAGTGGTTTGGTAAGGGAAGGGAGAAATTCACCCCTCCACTTT. The whole variable domain, filled in from reference TRBV12-5 and TRBJ1-6, reads DARVTQTPRHKVTEMGQEVTMRCQPILGHNTVFWYRQTMMQGLELLAYFRNRAPLDDSGMPKDRFSAEMPDATLATLKIQPSEPRDSAVYFCASGLVREGRNSPLHFGNGTRLTVT.

Here the CDR3 reads CASSLVGEGNYGYTF. For the CDR3, the DNA is TGCGCCAGCAGCTTGGTAGGGGAAGGTAACTATGGCTACACCTTC. The chain has TRBV5-1 and TRBJ1-2, with D perhaps matching TRBD1 (5 bases). Between the trimmed V and J ends, which lost 0 bases and 1 base, there was a span of 10 bases. Germline CDR1 is SGHRS and CDR2 is YFSETQ. The CDR3 spans 15 residues.

CDR3 region: CASSFGDRSEKLFF. CDR3 bases: TGTGCCAGCAGTTTCGGGGATCGGTCCGAAAAACTGTTTTTT. The chain has TRBV6-5 and TRBJ1-4; the D is unclear. CDR1 is MNHEY and CDR2 is SVGAGI in the germline V gene. V lost 4 bases, J lost 8 bases, and 14 bases lay in between. The CDR3 has 14 amino acids.

This clone was seen once. The chain carries TRBV2 and TRBJ1-4, with D uncertain. Between the trimmed V and J ends, which lost 6 bases and 3 bases, there was a span of 8 bases. Germline V gene lookup returns CDR1 SNHLY and CDR2 FYNNEI. CDR3 length: 13 amino acids. The CDR3 DNA reads TGTGCCAGCAGGGGCAGTTCTAATGAAAAACTGTTTTTT. Residues: CASRGSSNEKLFF.

This clone has a handful of counts. The genes are TRBV9 and TRBJ2-1, with 11 bases that match TRBD2. There are 16 residues in the CDR3. After removal of 2 bases from V and 8 bases from J, the junction contained 9 bases not matched to a gene. Germline CDR1 SGDLS, CDR2 YYNGEE. The CDR3 is CASSVDPSGGMHEQFF. The CDR3 DNA reads TGTGCCAGCAGCGTCGACCCTAGCGGGGGGATGCATGAGCAGTTCTTC.

The chain is built from TRBV27 and TRBJ2-7, with 8 nucleotides matching TRBD1. Germline values: CDR1 MNHEY, CDR2 SMNVEV (reference sequence). Trimming at V came to 3 bases and at J to 7 bases, leaving 17 bases not matched to a gene. The CDR3 covers 17 residues. CDR3 DNA sequence: TGTGCCAGCAGTTTCCTCATAGGGACAGGTGAAAAAGCAGAGCAGTACTTC. Translation gives CASSFLIGTGEKAEQYF.

With respect to this clone: Additional DNA sequences in this sample encode the identical CDR3. This sequence joins TRBV6-5 and TRBJ2-7; 7 positions agree with TRBD2. V lost 3 bases and J lost 2; bases outside the gene matches: 1. The CDR3 is made up of 13 amino acids. CDR1 is MNHEY, CDR2 SVGAGI, per germline. CDR3: CASSYGLAYEQYF. Here the CDR3 DNA reads TGTGCCAGCAGTTATGGACTAGCCTACGAGCAGTACTTC.

The table lists this clone with a few counts. V and J are TRBV13 and TRBJ1-1; D is unclear. The ends were cut back, 0 bases at V and 1 base at J, with 6 bases in the middle. This CDR3 has 14 residues. Germline V lookup: CDR1 PRHDT, CDR2 FYEKMQ (reference sequence). Here the CDR3 DNA reads TGTGCCAGCAGCTTAGGCCTCGGGAACACTGAAGCTTTCTTT. Protein product: CASSLGLGNTEAFF.

The sample holds one count of this clone. The rearrangement links TRBV13 to TRBJ2-2, with D possibly being TRBD2 (6 bases). Germline V gene lookup returns CDR1 PRHDT and CDR2 FYEKMQ (reference sequence). The CDR3 sequence is 18 residues long. The V and J ends lost 5 bases and 1 base respectively, with 20 bases between them. CDR3 region: CASSTNPFGGLNTGELFF. The CDR3 DNA sequence: TGTGCCAGCAGCACCAACCCCTTTGGGGGGTTGAACACCGGGGAGCTGTTTTTT.

The genes are TRBV6-5 and TRBJ2-1; tentatively, D is TRBD2 (6 bases). With 6 bases removed from V and 9 bases from J, the gap between germline ends came to 18 bases. The CDR3 spans 14 residues. Germline V gene sequence: CDR1 MNHEY, CDR2 SVGAGI. CDR3 sequence: CASRTLKLASEQFF. CDR3 coding DNA: TGTGCCAGCAGAACCCTAAAACTAGCCAGTGAGCAGTTCTTC.

The rearrangement joins TRBV7-2 to TRBJ1-2, with D perhaps TRBD1 (5 bases). Germline values: CDR1 SGHTA, CDR2 FQGNSA. Trimming left V 7 bases short and J 8 bases short, with 17 bases between. This CDR3 region has 13 residues. This chain's CDR3 is CASTEAQGFGYTF. The DNA for the CDR3 is TGTGCCAGCACTGAGGCTCAGGGATTCGGCTACACCTTC.

This chain links TRBV6-4 with TRBJ2-1; the match to TRBD1 covers 10 bases. Germline trimming cut 2 bases from V and 6 bases from J; bases unmatched to any gene: 4. Germline V gene lookup returns CDR1 MRHNA and CDR2 SNTAGT. The CDR3 is made up of 15 amino acids. DNA for the CDR3: TGTGCCAGCAGTGACCGGGACAGGGGCTTCAATGAGCAGTTCTTC. It codes for CASSDRDRGFNEQFF.

The rearrangement links TRBV28 to TRBJ2-1, with 8 bases matching TRBD2. Germline V CDR1 and CDR2: MDHEN, SYDVKM. Germline trimming cut 5 bases from V and 6 bases from J; bases unmatched to any gene: 12. The CDR3 runs to 16 residues. Here the CDR3 reads CASSPLGGGLRNEQFF. The CDR3 coding sequence is TGTGCCAGCAGTCCCCTAGGCGGGGGGCTCCGCAATGAGCAGTTCTTC.

The V gene is TRBV2, the J gene TRBJ2-7; D is undetermined. Per the germline V gene, CDR1 is SNHLY and CDR2 is FYNNEI. This CDR3 is built from 12 residues. The V end lost 11 bases, the J end lost 6 bases, and 17 bases lay between the germline ends. CDR3 coding DNA: TGTGCCTGCCAAGAGGAAGAGGCCGAGCAGTACTTC. This sequence encodes CACQEEEAEQYF.

The chain recombines TRBV10-3 with TRBJ2-5; 7 bases agree with TRBD2. CDR3 size: 14 residues. With V trimmed by 10 bases and J by 2 bases, 10 bases remained unmatched. The V gene's germline CDR1 is ENHRY and CDR2 SYGVKD. Written as DNA, the CDR3 is TGTGCCACCAAGAATACTAGCGTACAAGAGACCCAGTACTTC. It specifies CATKNTSVQETQYF.

This clone has more than one count but fewer than ten. This chain connects TRBV18 to TRBJ1-6; D might be TRBD1 (5 bases). V was cut by 2 bases and J by 10 bases, with 12 bases left in between. The CDR3 spans 14 residues. Germline V gives CDR1 KGHSH, CDR2 LQKENI. The CDR3 DNA follows: TGTGCCAGCTCACCATCGGGGGAGAGGTCACCCCTCCACTTT. It encodes CASSPSGERSPLHF.

The chain has TRBV19 and TRBJ2-1; TRBD1 matches at 7 bases. The V gene end was trimmed by 5 bases and the J gene end by 1 base; junction bases not matched to a gene: 8. CDR1 and CDR2 (germline): LNHDA, SQIVND (reference sequence). CDR3 length: 16 residues. Here the CDR3 reads CASSGRQGLSYNEQFF. The CDR3, as DNA: TGTGCCAGTAGTGGTAGACAGGGCCTTTCCTACAATGAGCAGTTCTTC.

This sequence joins TRBV7-6 and TRBJ2-1; 9 bases fit TRBD1. Germline loops: CDR1 SGHVS, CDR2 FNYEAQ. With V trimmed by 8 bases and J by 7 bases, 9 bases remained unmatched. The CDR3 has 14 residues. CDR3 bases: TGTGCCAGCGGAAGGGACAGGGTTGGGAATGAGCAGTTCTTC. This translates into CASGRDRVGNEQFF.

The J gene is TRBJ1-2, the V gene TRBV6-5; 8 bases are a match to TRBD1. The CDR3 totals 13 residues. Unmatched junction bases numbered 4, after V lost 5 bases and J lost 5 bases. CDR1 is MNHEY and CDR2 is SVGAGI in the germline V gene. DNA of the CDR3: TGTGCCAGCAGTCCAGGGGGCCGGTATGGCTACACCTTC. It codes for CASSPGGRYGYTF.

The chain joins TRBV20-1 to TRBJ1-4; possible D gene TRBD1, 5 bases. The CDR3 runs to 15 residues. The germline V gene has CDR1 DFQATT and CDR2 SNEGSKA (reference sequence). The V end was cut by 3 bases, the J end by 4 bases, with 15 bases between. The CDR3 loop reads CSASSAGEGNEKLFF. The CDR3 nucleotides read TGCAGTGCTAGTTCGGCGGGGGAAGGTAATGAAAAACTGTTTTTT.

This clone was found once. The chain links TRBV6-1 to TRBJ1-2; 9 bases align to TRBD1. V gave up 8 bases and J gave up 2 bases; unmatched junction bases: 6. The CDR3 extends over 14 amino acids. The V gene's germline CDR1 is MNHNS and CDR2 SASEGT. The CDR3 reads CASRDGQGNYGYTF. The CDR3, as DNA: TGTGCCAGCCGCGATGGACAGGGGAACTATGGCTACACCTTC.

The J gene is TRBJ1-1, the V gene TRBV29-1; no clear D. V was shortened by 6 bases and J by 4 bases, with 12 bases between the two germline ends. CDR1 is SQVTM and CDR2 is ANQGSEA in the germline V gene. This CDR3 comprises 12 residues. CDR3 in amino acids: CSVTEGGTEAFF. DNA for the CDR3: TGCAGCGTCACCGAGGGAGGCACTGAAGCTTTCTTT.

The V and J genes are TRBV7-8 and TRBJ1-1; 12 bases agree with TRBD1. Germline CDR1 and CDR2: SGHVS and FQNEAQ. This CDR3 spans 18 amino acids. V was clipped by 4 bases and J by 0 bases; unmatched bases: 9. DNA of the CDR3: TGTGCCAGCAGCTCCACCCCGGGACAGGGGGCAGTGAACACTGAAGCTTTCTTT. Translated, it gives CASSSTPGQGAVNTEAFF.

CDR3 nucleotides: TGTGCCAGCAGCCAAGTCAGGACCGCCGGAGGTGAGCAGTTCTTC. Translating gives CASSQVRTAGGEQFF. The chain joins TRBV3-1 (or the pseudogene TRBV3-2) to TRBJ2-1; possible D gene TRBD2, 5 bases. Trimming pared 1 base from V and 9 bases from J, leaving 16 bases between. Germline CDR1 and CDR2: LGHDT and YNNKEL (reference sequence). The CDR3 has 15 amino acids.

The V gene is TRBV19, the J gene TRBJ2-7; D remains ambiguous. Deletions cut 3 bases from V and 3 bases from J, with 12 bases between. Germline V gene sequence: CDR1 LNHDA, CDR2 SQIVND (reference sequence). There are 14 residues in the CDR3. CDR3 sequence reads: CASSIAGPHYEQYF. The CDR3 coding sequence is TGTGCCAGTAGTATCGCAGGCCCTCACTACGAGCAGTACTTC. Complete variable domain (other parts from reference TRBV19 and TRBJ2-7): DGGITQSPKYLFRKEGQNVTLSCEQNLNHDAMYWYRQDPGQGLRLIYYSQIVNDFQKGDIAEGYSVSREKKESFPLTVTSAQKNPTAFYLCASSIAGPHYEQYFGPGTRLTVT.

This chain joins TRBV27 and TRBJ1-6; the match to TRBD1 covers 8 bases. The ends lost 2 bases at V and 6 bases at J; junction bases unmatched: 3. The CDR3 extends over 15 amino acids. Per the germline V gene, CDR1 is MNHEY and CDR2 is SMNVEV (reference sequence). The CDR3 loop is CASSLQGAANSPLHF. The CDR3 DNA reads TGTGCCAGCAGTTTACAGGGGGCGGCTAATTCACCCCTCCACTTT.

This chain links TRBV6-5 with TRBJ2-3; 9 positions match TRBD1. The germline V gene encodes CDR1 MNHEY and CDR2 SVGAGI. The CDR3 is 15 residues long. The junction had 6 bases not matched to a gene; V was cut back by 4 bases and J by 4 bases. DNA for the CDR3: TGTGCCAGCAGTTCCGGACAGGGGAGCGCAGATACGCAGTATTTT. Encoded protein: CASSSGQGSADTQYF.